The 19 T cell receptor beta chains given below trace back to one sample, sequenced in a study of T-cell memory formation after mild COVID-19. In TCRdb, the 5' RACE reads were re-called with MiXCR into one record per CDR3 protein. The repertoire holds 350,000 to 450,000 distinct CDR3 sequences, with roughly 20% as singletons. The sequenced material came from PBMCs or a T cell subset sorted from them (not recorded which). These receptors originate from an adult woman who had mild COVID-19 (a few samples of this study predate the infection). Cell type and time point are not known.

V and J are TRBV6-5 and TRBJ2-7; 11 bases are a match to TRBD2. The CDR3 has 16 amino acids. V was clipped by 4 bases and J by 2 bases; unmatched bases: 7. CDR1 is MNHEY and CDR2 is SVGAGI in the germline V gene. CDR3 region: CASSSRGLAATYEQYF. The CDR3 region has the DNA TGTGCCAGCAGTTCAAGGGGACTAGCGGCGACCTACGAGCAGTACTTC.

This clonotype was detected only a few times. J is TRBJ2-1 and V is TRBV9; TRBD2 agrees at 10 bases. This CDR3 is built from 18 residues. V shed 0 bases and J 5 bases; nucleotides not matched to a gene: 11. The germline V gene has CDR1 SGDLS and CDR2 YYNGEE. CDR3 in DNA: TGTGCCAGCAGCGTAGCGGTAGCGGGAGGATATGGGAACAATGAGCAGTTCTTC. Translation: CASSVAVAGGYGNNEQFF.

Only a few counts were recorded for this clonotype. The J gene is TRBJ2-3, the V gene TRBV7-3, with 9 bases that match TRBD2. CDR1 SGHTA and CDR2 FQGTGA come from the germline V gene. The CDR3 spans 16 residues. V was clipped by 0 bases and J by 4 bases; unmatched bases: 5. The CDR3 reads CASSLTAGGGPDTQYF. Written as DNA, the CDR3 is TGTGCCAGCAGCTTAACAGCGGGGGGCGGCCCAGATACGCAGTATTTT.

The CDR3 here is CSVDADKAGKLFF. CDR3 bases: TGCAGCGTTGACGCCGACAAGGCGGGAAAACTGTTTTTT. The chain has TRBV29-1 and TRBJ1-4; D call uncertain. With 3 bases removed from V and 10 bases from J, the gap between germline ends came to 15 bases. Germline V CDR1 and CDR2: SQVTM, ANQGSEA. The CDR3 spans 13 residues.

In this sample, this clonotype turned up a few times. This sequence joins TRBV20-1 and TRBJ2-7; D is perhaps TRBD2 (6 bases). The CDR3 sequence is 13 residues long. V was cut by 6 bases and J by 5 bases, with 17 bases left in between. In germline, CDR1 is DFQATT, CDR2 SNEGSKA (reference sequence). CDR3 sequence reads: CSAVRGKRDEQYF. Written as DNA, the CDR3 is TGCAGTGCCGTACGGGGGAAAAGGGACGAGCAGTACTTC.

This clonotype came up a few times. This chain joins TRBV3-1 and TRBJ2-5; D may be TRBD2 (5 bases). The V end lost 2 bases, the J end lost 4 bases, and 14 bases lay between the germline ends. This CDR3 contains 15 residues. Germline loops: CDR1 LGHDT, CDR2 YNNKEL (reference sequence). In nucleotides, the CDR3 is TGTGCCAGCAGCCAACTTTCCTCGCGGGTAGAGACCCAGTACTTC. This gives the protein CASSQLSSRVETQYF.

This clonotype has a handful of counts. J is TRBJ2-1 and V is TRBV29-1, with D perhaps TRBD2 (6 bases). The CDR3 extends over 13 amino acids. Per germline, CDR1 SQVTM and CDR2 ANQGSEA. V lost 6 bases and J lost 9, with 18 bases in between. The CDR3, as DNA: TGCAGCGTGGGCGGAGGGTACACGGGTGAGCAGTTCTTC. Amino acid sequence: CSVGGGYTGEQFF.

This chain joins TRBV5-1 and TRBJ1-1; D is unresolved. This CDR3 is 15 amino acids long. CDR1 SGHRS and CDR2 YFSETQ come from the germline V gene. Trimming cost V 1 base and J 0 bases, with 10 bases left between them. DNA for the CDR3: TGCGCCAGCAGCTTGTTAGCGGGTCTGAACACTGAAGCTTTCTTT. It encodes CASSLLAGLNTEAFF.

This chain connects TRBV29-1 to TRBJ2-5, with D possibly TRBD2 on 5 matching bases. The V end was cut by 7 bases, the J end by 4 bases, with 10 bases between. CDR1 and CDR2 (germline): SQVTM, ANQGSEA. This CDR3 comprises 11 residues. CDR3 loop: CSGELGETQYF. The CDR3 DNA reads as TGCAGCGGGGAGCTTGGAGAGACCCAGTACTTC.

This rearrangement joins TRBV15 to TRBJ2-7; TRBD1 matches 8 bases. Looked up from germline, CDR1 is LNHNV and CDR2 is YYDKDF (reference sequence). CDR3 length: 12 amino acids. The J segment lost 5 bases and the V segment lost 9 bases, leaving 6 bases of the junction unmatched. CDR3 in DNA: TGTGCCACACTGGGACAGGCTCACGAGCAGTACTTC. Its translation: CATLGQAHEQYF.

This chain uses TRBV12-3 or TRBV12-4 with TRBJ2-3, with D tentatively TRBD2 (5 bases). Trimming took 5 bases from V and 5 from J, leaving 17 bases between them. This CDR3 comprises 15 residues. CDR3 loop: CASSHPPDYVDTQYF. The CDR3 coding sequence is TGTGCCAGCAGTCACCCCCCCGACTACGTAGATACGCAGTATTTT.

This clonotype was observed a handful of times. V gene TRBV5-1 combines with J gene TRBJ2-7; 9 bases are a match to TRBD2. Germline CDR1 and CDR2: SGHRS and YFSETQ. The J segment lost 4 bases and the V segment lost 0 bases, leaving 5 bases of the junction unmatched. This CDR3 comprises 15 residues. CDR3 bases: TGCGCCAGCAGCTTGGGTAGCGGGAGATCGTACGAGCAGTACTTC. It yields the protein CASSLGSGRSYEQYF.

This chain links TRBV7-3 with TRBJ2-1; 9 bases are shared with TRBD2. CDR3 length: 19 residues. Germline V lookup: CDR1 SGHTA, CDR2 FQGTGA. J lost 13 bases, V lost 4 bases, and 26 bases had no gene match. CDR3 sequence reads: CASSSSGGSWREGHGDQFF. CDR3 nucleotides: TGTGCCAGCAGCTCCTCAGGCGGGTCTTGGCGGGAGGGCCATGGGGATCAGTTCTTC.

The chain is built from TRBV6-5 and TRBJ2-7; the D gene could be TRBD1 or TRBD2 (5 bases each). V lost 2 bases and J 4 bases, leaving 12 bases between the germline ends. Germline V CDR1 and CDR2: MNHEY, SVGAGI. The length of the CDR3 is 14 residues. The CDR3, as DNA: TGTGCCAGCAGTTACCGGGACCTAGGTTACGAGCAGTACTTC. Amino acid sequence: CASSYRDLGYEQYF.

This clonotype was seen many times. The gene calls are TRBV6-6 and TRBJ2-3; D not certain. Deletions cut 8 bases from V and 0 bases from J, with 6 bases between. The CDR3 totals 12 residues. Germline loops: CDR1 MNHNY, CDR2 SVGAGI (reference sequence). CDR3 nucleotide sequence: TGTGCCAGCGGAAGGAGCACAGATACGCAGTATTTT. Encoded protein: CASGRSTDTQYF.

This clonotype was picked up many times. The CDR3 loop reads CASRESGQGTETQYF. CDR3 nucleotides: TGTGCCAGCAGGGAATCGGGACAGGGGACGGAGACCCAGTACTTC. V is TRBV12-3 or TRBV12-4 and J is TRBJ2-5; 10 bases line up with TRBD1. V shed 6 bases, J shed 5 bases, and the junction held 9 bases outside the gene matches. The CDR3 is 15 residues long.

This clonotype was detected a few times. This chain connects TRBV19 to TRBJ1-5; 9 nucleotides line up with TRBD1. J was trimmed by 5 bases and V by 5 bases; bases with no gene match: 4. This CDR3 contains 14 residues. Germline-derived CDR1 and CDR2 are LNHDA and SQIVND (reference sequence). The CDR3 here is CASSVWTGDQPQHF. CDR3 DNA: TGTGCCAGTAGTGTTTGGACAGGGGATCAGCCCCAGCATTTT. The full variable domain, rest sourced from reference TRBV19 and TRBJ1-5, is DGGITQSPKYLFRKEGQNVTLSCEQNLNHDAMYWYRQDPGQGLRLIYYSQIVNDFQKGDIAEGYSVSREKKESFPLTVTSAQKNPTAFYLCASSVWTGDQPQHFGDGTRLSIL.

This clonotype was seen a handful of times. The chain combines TRBV21-1 with TRBJ1-6; the table's TRBD1 call for D was not verified on the DNA. TRBV21-1 is flagged as a pseudogene. The CDR3 runs 14 residues. The CDR3 region is CASSRGARISPLHF. Here the CDR3 DNA reads TGTGCCAGCAGCCGCGGTGCCCGGATTTCACCCCTCCACTTT.

The rearrangement joins TRBV4-1 to TRBJ1-2, with 7 positions matching TRBD1. CDR1 is MGHRA, CDR2 YSYEKL, per germline. The CDR3 covers 14 residues. V was clipped by 0 bases and J by 6 bases; unmatched bases: 4. CDR3 in DNA: TGCGCCAGCAGCCAAGAGTACAGGGGAGATGGCTACACCTTC. Residues: CASSQEYRGDGYTF.